This T cell receptor (beta chain) was identified in a study of shared clonotypes between healthy human individuals. The protocol was immunoSEQ multiplex PCR, while the TCRdb copy is restricted to in-frame clones and leaves out a portion. Among around 690,000 clones listed, about 90% were seen once. Germline assignment: CDR1 MDHEN and CDR2 SYDVKM. This CDR3 has 13 amino acids. Trimming cost V 5 bases and J 6 bases, with 11 bases left between them. The chain links TRBV28 to TRBJ1-5; D uncertain. The sequencing input was memory CD8+ T cells from PBMCs. The sample's subset: CD45RO+ cells pooled with CCR7-negative TemRA cells. This clonotype originated in a man younger than 35 in good health. Some clones in this sample may be carry-over from other donors' samples. The CDR3 is CASSPLRAQPQHF. CDR3 in DNA: TGTGCCAGCAGTCCTTTGAGGGCTCAGCCCCAGCATTTT.